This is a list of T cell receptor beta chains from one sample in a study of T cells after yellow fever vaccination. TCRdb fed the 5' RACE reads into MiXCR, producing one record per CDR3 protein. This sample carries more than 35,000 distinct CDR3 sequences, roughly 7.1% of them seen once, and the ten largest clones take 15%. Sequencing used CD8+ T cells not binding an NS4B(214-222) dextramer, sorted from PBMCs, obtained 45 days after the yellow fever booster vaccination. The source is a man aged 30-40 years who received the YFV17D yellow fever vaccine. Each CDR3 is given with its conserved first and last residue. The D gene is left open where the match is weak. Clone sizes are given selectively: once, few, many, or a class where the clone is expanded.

cdr3_nt: TGTGCCAGCAGTGAAGCAGGATCGTACAATGAGCAGTTCTTC; cdr3_aa: CASSEAGSYNEQFF; d_call: .; j_call: TRBJ2-1; clone_size: many; v_call: TRBV6-1
cdr3_nt: TGCGCCAGCAAGGGAAACGGCAATCAGCCCCAGCATTTT; cdr3_aa: CASKGNGNQPQHF; d_call: .; j_call: TRBJ1-5; clone_size: few; v_call: TRBV5-1
cdr3_nt: TGTGCCACCGGGCTAGCGGGGGTCCACAATGAGCAGTTCTTC; cdr3_aa: CATGLAGVHNEQFF; d_call: TRBD2; j_call: TRBJ2-1; clone_size: many; v_call: TRBV6-5
cdr3_nt: TGTGCCAGCAGTGGGACTAGCGGGTCCTACAATGAGCAGTTCTTC; cdr3_aa: CASSGTSGSYNEQFF; d_call: TRBD2; j_call: TRBJ2-1; clone_size: .; v_call: TRBV2
cdr3_nt: TGTGCCATCAGTGGATATAGCCACCCCTTGGAGCAGTACTTC; cdr3_aa: CAISGYSHPLEQYF; d_call: .; j_call: TRBJ2-7; clone_size: many; v_call: TRBV10-3
cdr3_nt: TGTGCCAGCACCTCCCCGGCTAGTCAGTACGAGCAGTACTTC; cdr3_aa: CASTSPASQYEQYF; d_call: .; j_call: TRBJ2-7; clone_size: many; v_call: TRBV7-2
cdr3_nt: TGTGCCTGCAGCCAAGCCGACAGGGGGCCAAACACCGGGGAGCTGTTTTTT; cdr3_aa: CACSQADRGPNTGELFF; d_call: TRBD1; j_call: TRBJ2-2; clone_size: .; v_call: TRBV3-1
cdr3_nt: TGTGCCAGCAGTTTACTGCAAGAGACCCAGTACTTC; cdr3_aa: CASSLLQETQYF; d_call: .; j_call: TRBJ2-5; clone_size: many; v_call: TRBV12-3/TRBV12-4
cdr3_nt: TGTGCCAGCAGCCAAGAGGCAGCGGTTGGGAGCTCCTACAATGAGCAGTTCTTC; cdr3_aa: CASSQEAAVGSSYNEQFF; d_call: .; j_call: TRBJ2-1; clone_size: many; v_call: TRBV3-1
cdr3_nt: TGTGCCAGCAGCCCGGGCACAGATACGCAGTATTTT; cdr3_aa: CASSPGTDTQYF; d_call: .; j_call: TRBJ2-3; clone_size: many; v_call: TRBV7-9
cdr3_nt: TGTGCCATCAAGGGACTAGCGGGAGAGTCTAGCACAGATACGCAGTATTTT; cdr3_aa: CAIKGLAGESSTDTQYF; d_call: TRBD2; j_call: TRBJ2-3; clone_size: many; v_call: TRBV10-3
cdr3_nt: TGCAGTGCTAGAGATCCCCTAGCGGGAGCCTACGAGCAGTACTTC; cdr3_aa: CSARDPLAGAYEQYF; d_call: TRBD2; j_call: TRBJ2-7; clone_size: many; v_call: TRBV20-1
cdr3_nt: TGCGCCAGCAGCCAAGTCACAGAGAGCACAGATACGCAGTATTTT; cdr3_aa: CASSQVTESTDTQYF; d_call: .; j_call: TRBJ2-3; clone_size: many; v_call: TRBV4-3
cdr3_nt: TGTGCCAGCAGCTTGGGTACGGGGGCTCAGAACACTGAAGCTTTCTTT; cdr3_aa: CASSLGTGAQNTEAFF; d_call: .; j_call: TRBJ1-1; clone_size: many; v_call: TRBV5-6
cdr3_nt: TGTGCCAGCAGCCCCGGGGGTGGGTCACCCCTCCACTTT; cdr3_aa: CASSPGGGSPLHF; d_call: .; j_call: TRBJ1-6; clone_size: many; v_call: TRBV12-3/TRBV12-4
cdr3_nt: TGTGCCAGCAGCACGACAGGTTTCAATGAGCAGTTCTTC; cdr3_aa: CASSTTGFNEQFF; d_call: .; j_call: TRBJ2-1; clone_size: few; v_call: TRBV5-6
cdr3_nt: TGTGCCAGCAGTGAATACTTCGCGGGACCCTCCTACGAGCAGTACTTC; cdr3_aa: CASSEYFAGPSYEQYF; d_call: .; j_call: TRBJ2-7; clone_size: many; v_call: TRBV25-1
cdr3_nt: TGCAGCGTTGTCGGCAGGGTCCCGGGAGAGCAGTACTTC; cdr3_aa: CSVVGRVPGEQYF; d_call: .; j_call: TRBJ2-7; clone_size: few; v_call: TRBV29-1
cdr3_nt: TGTGCCACCAGTGATTTCGTTGGACTAGCGGCAAGCACAGATACGCAGTATTTT; cdr3_aa: CATSDFVGLAASTDTQYF; d_call: TRBD2; j_call: TRBJ2-3; clone_size: many; v_call: TRBV24-1
cdr3_nt: TGCAGCCACCGGGACTACCTAAACTACAATGAGCAGTTCTTC; cdr3_aa: CSHRDYLNYNEQFF; d_call: TRBD2; j_call: TRBJ2-1; clone_size: many; v_call: TRBV20-1
cdr3_nt: TGTGCCAGCACAAAGGGTGAAGGCTTGGGTGAGCAGTTCTTC; cdr3_aa: CASTKGEGLGEQFF; d_call: .; j_call: TRBJ2-1; clone_size: many; v_call: TRBV6-5
cdr3_nt: TGTGCCACCTACGGGGCGGAGGGAAAACTGTTTTTT; cdr3_aa: CATYGAEGKLFF; d_call: .; j_call: TRBJ1-4; clone_size: .; v_call: TRBV19
cdr3_nt: TGTGCCAGCAGCAAGGGACTAGCGGGAGGAAGGGGGAACGAGCAGTACTTC; cdr3_aa: CASSKGLAGGRGNEQYF; d_call: TRBD2; j_call: TRBJ2-7; clone_size: many; v_call: TRBV3-1
cdr3_nt: TGTGCCAGCAGTTACTCGAAGGGACTAGCGGTGAACACAGATACGCAGTATTTT; cdr3_aa: CASSYSKGLAVNTDTQYF; d_call: TRBD2; j_call: TRBJ2-3; clone_size: many; v_call: TRBV6-2/TRBV6-3
cdr3_nt: TGTGCCAGCAGCTTAGCAGTCCCAGACAACTATGGCTACACCTTC; cdr3_aa: CASSLAVPDNYGYTF; d_call: .; j_call: TRBJ1-2; clone_size: few; v_call: TRBV7-2
cdr3_nt: TGTGCCAGCAGCTCAACAGGGCGTGAGCAGTACTTC; cdr3_aa: CASSSTGREQYF; d_call: .; j_call: TRBJ2-7; clone_size: few; v_call: TRBV11-2
cdr3_nt: TGTGCCAGCAGCGGGCAGCCCAATCAGCCCCAGCATTTT; cdr3_aa: CASSGQPNQPQHF; d_call: .; j_call: TRBJ1-5; clone_size: many; v_call: TRBV5-5
cdr3_nt: TGTGCCAGCAGCTTAGCGACAGATTCCGAGCAGTACTTC; cdr3_aa: CASSLATDSEQYF; d_call: .; j_call: TRBJ2-7; clone_size: many; v_call: TRBV7-6
cdr3_nt: TGCAGTGCTACCGGGACAGGGGCCGATATGAACACTGAAGCTTTCTTT; cdr3_aa: CSATGTGADMNTEAFF; d_call: TRBD1; j_call: TRBJ1-1; clone_size: .; v_call: TRBV20-1
cdr3_nt: TGTGCCATAGGCTCCTACGAGCAGTACTTC; cdr3_aa: CAIGSYEQYF; d_call: .; j_call: TRBJ2-7; clone_size: many; v_call: TRBV21-1
cdr3_nt: TGTGCCAGCAGCCACGGAGTCAGCACCGGGGAGCTGTTTTTT; cdr3_aa: CASSHGVSTGELFF; d_call: .; j_call: TRBJ2-2; clone_size: many; v_call: TRBV3-1
cdr3_nt: TGTGCTAGCAGCCCCGCGCTAGCCACAGATACGCAGTATTTT; cdr3_aa: CASSPALATDTQYF; d_call: .; j_call: TRBJ2-3; clone_size: few; v_call: TRBV7-7
cdr3_nt: TGTGCCATCAGCTCGGGACTAGCGGGAGGCTGGACCTACGAGCAGTACTTC; cdr3_aa: CAISSGLAGGWTYEQYF; d_call: TRBD2; j_call: TRBJ2-7; clone_size: .; v_call: TRBV5-5
cdr3_nt: TGTGGGGTGGGACTCCTCGATGAGCAGTTCTTC; cdr3_aa: CGVGLLDEQFF; d_call: .; j_call: TRBJ2-1; clone_size: many; v_call: TRBV3-1
cdr3_nt: TGTGCCAGCAGTCCATCGACTAGCGGGGCCTACAATGAGCAGTTCTTC; cdr3_aa: CASSPSTSGAYNEQFF; d_call: TRBD2; j_call: TRBJ2-1; clone_size: many; v_call: TRBV27
cdr3_nt: TGTGCCAGTAGTATGGGACAGTACAATGAGCAGTTCTTC; cdr3_aa: CASSMGQYNEQFF; d_call: TRBD1; j_call: TRBJ2-1; clone_size: .; v_call: TRBV19
cdr3_nt: TGCGCCAGCAGCCAAGAGGGAGGACAGCCCCAGCATTTT; cdr3_aa: CASSQEGGQPQHF; d_call: .; j_call: TRBJ1-5; clone_size: many; v_call: TRBV4-3
cdr3_nt: TGTGCCAGCAGTTTGGGGTTAGGGGCTGAAGCTTTCTTT; cdr3_aa: CASSLGLGAEAFF; d_call: .; j_call: TRBJ1-1; clone_size: many; v_call: TRBV12-3/TRBV12-4
cdr3_nt: TGTGCCACCAGCAGTCCCGGTGGGCCCGAGCTCTCCTATAATTCACCCCTCCACTTT; cdr3_aa: CATSSPGGPELSYNSPLHF; d_call: .; j_call: TRBJ1-6; clone_size: few; v_call: TRBV15
cdr3_nt: TGCGCCAGCAGCTTGGGGCCTAGCGGTAGCACAGATACGCAGTATTTT; cdr3_aa: CASSLGPSGSTDTQYF; d_call: TRBD2; j_call: TRBJ2-3; clone_size: many; v_call: TRBV5-1
cdr3_nt: TGTGCCAGCAGTCTCCTTGCGGGAGGCGTTTCCTACAATGAGCAGTTCTTC; cdr3_aa: CASSLLAGGVSYNEQFF; d_call: TRBD2; j_call: TRBJ2-1; clone_size: many; v_call: TRBV27
cdr3_nt: TGTGCCAGCACCCTCCTGCCGACGGGCGGGGAGCTGTTTTTT; cdr3_aa: CASTLLPTGGELFF; d_call: .; j_call: TRBJ2-2; clone_size: few; v_call: TRBV7-8
cdr3_nt: TGCGCCAGCAGCCAAGAACCTGCGTCCTACAATGAGCAGTTCTTC; cdr3_aa: CASSQEPASYNEQFF; d_call: .; j_call: TRBJ2-1; clone_size: many; v_call: TRBV4-3
cdr3_nt: TGTGCCAGCAGTGCCGGGACTAGCACCTACGAGCAGTACTTC; cdr3_aa: CASSAGTSTYEQYF; d_call: TRBD2; j_call: TRBJ2-7; clone_size: many; v_call: TRBV6-1
cdr3_nt: TGCGCCAGCAGCGCAGAGGTACAGGGGAACACAGATACGCAGTATTTT; cdr3_aa: CASSAEVQGNTDTQYF; d_call: TRBD1; j_call: TRBJ2-3; clone_size: many; v_call: TRBV5-1
cdr3_nt: TGCAGTGCTAGAGATCCTGACAGGGTCTACGAGCAGTACTTC; cdr3_aa: CSARDPDRVYEQYF; d_call: TRBD1; j_call: TRBJ2-7; clone_size: many; v_call: TRBV20-1
cdr3_nt: TGCGCCAGCAGCCACTCTGGACTAGCGGGAGTGAGGGGGCAAGAGACCCAGTACTTC; cdr3_aa: CASSHSGLAGVRGQETQYF; d_call: TRBD2; j_call: TRBJ2-5; clone_size: few; v_call: TRBV4-3
cdr3_nt: TGCAGCGCACAGGGGGCAGATGGCTACACCTTC; cdr3_aa: CSAQGADGYTF; d_call: TRBD1; j_call: TRBJ1-2; clone_size: .; v_call: TRBV29-1
cdr3_nt: TGCGCCAGCAGCCCCGACAGTTACAATGAGCAGTTCTTC; cdr3_aa: CASSPDSYNEQFF; d_call: .; j_call: TRBJ2-1; clone_size: many; v_call: TRBV5-1
cdr3_nt: TGCGCCAGCAGCATGAGCGGGAGCCTTGAGCAGTTCTTC; cdr3_aa: CASSMSGSLEQFF; d_call: TRBD2; j_call: TRBJ2-1; clone_size: many; v_call: TRBV5-1
cdr3_nt: TGTGCCAGCCGACAGTCCCTCGAGCAGTACTTC; cdr3_aa: CASRQSLEQYF; d_call: .; j_call: TRBJ2-7; clone_size: many; v_call: TRBV2
cdr3_nt: TGTGCCAGCAGTCCCCAGGGGCTAGCGGACTCCTACGAGCAGTACTTC; cdr3_aa: CASSPQGLADSYEQYF; d_call: .; j_call: TRBJ2-7; clone_size: many; v_call: TRBV12-3/TRBV12-4
cdr3_nt: TGTGCCAGCAGCTACCGGACTGTTGAGGTTTCTAACTATGGCTACACCTTC; cdr3_aa: CASSYRTVEVSNYGYTF; d_call: .; j_call: TRBJ1-2; clone_size: many; v_call: TRBV7-9
cdr3_nt: TGTGCCAGCAGCGATGACAGGGGAGGCACAGATACGCAGTATTTT; cdr3_aa: CASSDDRGGTDTQYF; d_call: .; j_call: TRBJ2-3; clone_size: many; v_call: TRBV21-1
cdr3_nt: TGTGCCAGCAGTTACTCAACTAGTGAGGAAGAGACCCAGTACTTC; cdr3_aa: CASSYSTSEEETQYF; d_call: .; j_call: TRBJ2-5; clone_size: many; v_call: TRBV6-5
cdr3_nt: TGTGCCAGCAGTTTTGGGGCCGTTACCTACGAGCAGTACTTC; cdr3_aa: CASSFGAVTYEQYF; d_call: .; j_call: TRBJ2-7; clone_size: many; v_call: TRBV6-2/TRBV6-3
cdr3_nt: TGCAGCGGGGGCCCACAGGGGGCTGACTATGGCTACACCTTC; cdr3_aa: CSGGPQGADYGYTF; d_call: TRBD1; j_call: TRBJ1-2; clone_size: many; v_call: TRBV29-1
cdr3_nt: TGTGCCAGCAGCACTGACCGGGACAGGGTCTGGGAGACCCAGTACTTC; cdr3_aa: CASSTDRDRVWETQYF; d_call: TRBD1; j_call: TRBJ2-5; clone_size: many; v_call: TRBV5-6
cdr3_nt: TGTGCCAGCAGTTACACGGTGACAGGGAATGAGCAGTTCTTC; cdr3_aa: CASSYTVTGNEQFF; d_call: TRBD1; j_call: TRBJ2-1; clone_size: many; v_call: TRBV6-5
cdr3_nt: TGTGCCAGCAGTGAATCTCGCCGAGAGACCCAGTACTTC; cdr3_aa: CASSESRRETQYF; d_call: .; j_call: TRBJ2-5; clone_size: few; v_call: TRBV25-1